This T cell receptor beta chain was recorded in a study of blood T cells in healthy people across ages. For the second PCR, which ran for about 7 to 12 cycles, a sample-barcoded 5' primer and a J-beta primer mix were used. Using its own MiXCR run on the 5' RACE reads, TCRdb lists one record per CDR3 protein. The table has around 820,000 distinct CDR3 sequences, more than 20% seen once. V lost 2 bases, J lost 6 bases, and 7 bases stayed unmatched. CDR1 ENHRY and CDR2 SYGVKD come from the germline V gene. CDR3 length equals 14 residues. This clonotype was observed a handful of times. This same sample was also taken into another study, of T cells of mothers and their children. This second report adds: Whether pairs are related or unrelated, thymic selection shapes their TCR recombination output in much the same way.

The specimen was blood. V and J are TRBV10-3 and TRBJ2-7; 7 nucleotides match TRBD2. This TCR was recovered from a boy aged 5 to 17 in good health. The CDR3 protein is CAISEAGEDGEQYF. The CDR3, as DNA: TGTGCCATCAGTGAGGCGGGGGAGGACGGCGAGCAGTACTTC.